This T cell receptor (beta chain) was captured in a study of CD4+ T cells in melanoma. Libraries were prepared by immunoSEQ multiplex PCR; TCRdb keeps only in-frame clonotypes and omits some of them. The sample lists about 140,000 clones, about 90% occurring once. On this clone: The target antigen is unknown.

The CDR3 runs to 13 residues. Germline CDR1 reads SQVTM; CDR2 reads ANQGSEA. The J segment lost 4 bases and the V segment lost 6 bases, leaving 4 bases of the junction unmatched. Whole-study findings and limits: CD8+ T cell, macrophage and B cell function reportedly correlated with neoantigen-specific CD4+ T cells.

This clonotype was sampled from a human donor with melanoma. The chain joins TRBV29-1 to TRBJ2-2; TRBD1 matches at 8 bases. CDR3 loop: CSVSGTGTGELFF. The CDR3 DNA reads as TGCAGCGTGTCAGGGACAGGCACCGGGGAGCTGTTTTTT.